The 32 T cell receptor beta chains presented below share a single source sample, sequenced in a study of T cells after yellow fever vaccination. One entry per CDR3 protein, called by TCRdb with MiXCR from the 5' RACE reads. The table records 620,000 or so distinct CDR3 sequences, over 9% of them present only once. The source was PBMCs, collected on the day of the yellow fever booster vaccination. Source of these receptors: a man aged 25-40 years who received the YFV17D yellow fever vaccine.

This clonotype has a handful of counts. This chain links TRBV20-1 with TRBJ2-5; 9 bases fit TRBD2. The V segment lost 6 bases and the J segment 1 base; nucleotides outside the gene matches: 9. The CDR3 runs to 15 residues. Germline-derived CDR1 and CDR2 are DFQATT and SNEGSKA (reference sequence). The CDR3 reads CSATAASGTQETQYF. In DNA form, the CDR3 reads TGCAGTGCCACGGCGGCTAGCGGGACCCAAGAGACCCAGTACTTC.

Many counts were recorded for this clonotype. The CDR3 sequence is CSARTTGAQSTDTQYF. The CDR3 coding sequence is TGCAGCGCCAGGACCACGGGGGCTCAAAGCACAGATACGCAGTATTTT. V usage is TRBV29-1 and J usage is TRBJ2-3, with D perhaps being TRBD1 or TRBD2 (6 bases each). Per the germline V gene, CDR1 is SQVTM and CDR2 is ANQGSEA. V lost 7 bases, J lost 0 bases, and 20 bases lay in between. CDR3 length equals 16 residues.

This clonotype was seen many times. The gene calls are TRBV3-1 and TRBJ2-1; D call uncertain. This CDR3 contains 12 residues. Germline loops: CDR1 LGHDT, CDR2 YNNKEL (reference sequence). The ends were cut back, 2 bases at V and 7 bases at J, with 6 bases in the middle. CDR3 region: CASSQMLNEQFF. CDR3 in DNA: TGTGCCAGCAGCCAAATGCTAAATGAGCAGTTCTTC.

This clonotype has a handful of counts. The chain recombines TRBV19 with TRBJ2-1; tentatively, D is TRBD2 (5 bases). Per the germline V gene, CDR1 is LNHDA and CDR2 is SQIVND (reference sequence). V lost 1 base, J lost 3 bases, and 10 bases lay in between. The length of the CDR3 is 15 residues. DNA of the CDR3: TGTGCCAGTAGTATAGGGGGTAGCGTCTACAATGAGCAGTTCTTC. Encoded protein: CASSIGGSVYNEQFF.

This clonotype was seen at least ten times. This chain uses TRBV18 with TRBJ1-1, with TRBD1 identical over 7 bases. With 0 bases clipped from V and 3 bases from J, the junction kept 4 bases outside the gene matches. Germline lookup yields CDR1 KGHSH and CDR2 LQKENI. The CDR3 extends over 15 amino acids. The CDR3 DNA follows: TGTGCCAGCTCACCACCAGACAGGGCAGACACTGAAGCTTTCTTT. This gives the protein CASSPPDRADTEAFF.

This clonotype has ten or more counts. The V call is TRBV5-1, the J call TRBJ2-1; TRBD2 matches at 8 bases. Trimming removed 4 bases from V and 2 bases from J; junction bases left unmatched: 5. This CDR3 region has 15 residues. The germline V gene encodes CDR1 SGHRS and CDR2 YFSETQ. The CDR3 region is CASSPSGSTYNEQFF. The CDR3 DNA reads TGCGCCAGCAGCCCGAGCGGGAGCACCTACAATGAGCAGTTCTTC.

In this sample, this clonotype turned up many times. V and J are TRBV5-1 and TRBJ2-2; D perhaps matches TRBD1 (5 bases). The V and J ends lost 0 bases and 6 bases respectively, with 6 bases between them. The CDR3 is 13 amino acids. The V gene's germline CDR1 is SGHRS and CDR2 YFSETQ. CDR3 sequence reads: CASSLAGPGELFF. DNA of the CDR3: TGCGCCAGCAGCTTGGCAGGGCCCGGGGAGCTGTTTTTT.

This clonotype was picked up many times. The chain combines TRBV5-1 with TRBJ2-2, with D possibly TRBD1 on 5 matching bases. CDR1 is SGHRS and CDR2 is YFSETQ in the germline V gene. The CDR3 runs 13 residues. V gave up 3 bases and J gave up 4 bases, with 7 bases separating them. The CDR3 reads CASSWQGTGELFF. In nucleotides, the CDR3 is TGCGCCAGCAGCTGGCAGGGCACCGGGGAGCTGTTTTTT. Full variable domain (missing parts from reference TRBV5-1 and TRBJ2-2): KAGVTQTPRYLIKTRGQQVTLSCSPISGHRSVSWYQQTPGQGLQFLFEYFSETQRNKGNFPGRFSGRQFSNSRSEMNVSTLELGDSALYLCASSWQGTGELFFGEGSRLTVL.

The J gene is TRBJ1-2, the V gene TRBV29-1, with D hard to call. In germline, CDR1 is SQVTM, CDR2 ANQGSEA. Trimming removed 0 bases from V and 10 bases from J, with 9 bases in between. The CDR3 loop spans 11 amino acids. This chain's CDR3 is CSVEDPGIYTF. CDR3 DNA: TGCAGCGTTGAAGACCCAGGCATCTACACCTTC.

DNA of the CDR3: TGTGCCAGCAGCCTGTTACGATACGGGGAGCTGTTTTTT. Residues: CASSLLRYGELFF. The rearrangement joins TRBV11-2 to TRBJ2-2; D is unresolved. Trimming shortened V by 5 bases and J by 7 bases, and 11 bases separated the two germline ends. Looked up from germline, CDR1 is SGHAT and CDR2 is FQNNGV. The CDR3 is 13 amino acids.

This clonotype was seen only a few times. The J gene is TRBJ1-1, the V gene TRBV7-9, with TRBD1 identical over 8 bases. The CDR3 has 14 amino acids. CDR1 SEHNR and CDR2 FQNEAQ come from the germline V gene (reference sequence). Germline trimming cut 5 bases from V and 2 bases from J; bases unmatched to any gene: 4. The CDR3 DNA is TGTGCCAGCAGCGTAGACAGGGGTAACACTGAAGCTTTCTTT. Translating it yields CASSVDRGNTEAFF.

This rearrangement joins TRBV5-5 to TRBJ2-7, with 8 bases fitting TRBD1. Looked up from germline, CDR1 is SGHKS and CDR2 is YYEKEE (reference sequence). The length of the CDR3 is 17 residues. V shed 1 base and J 6 bases; nucleotides not matched to a gene: 15. DNA for the CDR3: TGTGCCAGCAGCTTGTGGTGGGGACAGGATCCAGAGGGCGAGCAGTACTTC. This codes for CASSLWWGQDPEGEQYF.

This clonotype occurred a few times. The CDR3 reads CASSFDGQGKNTIYF. The CDR3 bases are TGTGCCAGCAGCTTCGACGGACAGGGAAAAAACACCATATATTTT. This chain connects TRBV7-2 to TRBJ1-3; TRBD1 agrees at 8 bases. The length of the CDR3 is 15 residues. The V gene end was trimmed by 3 bases and the J gene end by 6 bases; junction bases not matched to a gene: 7. Germline assignment: CDR1 SGHTA and CDR2 FQGNSA.

This clonotype has a count of ten or more. This chain joins TRBV20-1 and TRBJ2-2; D remains ambiguous. From germline, CDR1 is DFQATT and CDR2 SNEGSKA (reference sequence). V lost 1 base, J lost 0 bases, and 6 bases lay in between. This CDR3 region has 14 residues. CDR3 in DNA: TGCAGTGCTAGAGCGGCCGCGAACACCGGGGAGCTGTTTTTT. Protein: CSARAAANTGELFF.

This clonotype was seen a handful of times. The chain recombines TRBV14 with TRBJ1-2; TRBD1 aligns across 8 bases. Germline lookup yields CDR1 SGHDN and CDR2 FVKESK. Trimming at V came to 4 bases and at J to 3 bases, leaving 4 bases not matched to a gene. The CDR3 is 14 residues long. The CDR3 protein is CASSLPGQDYGYTF. In DNA, the CDR3 is TGTGCCAGCAGCCTACCGGGACAGGACTATGGCTACACCTTC.

V usage is TRBV3-1 and J usage is TRBJ2-7; TRBD2 matches 9 bases. In germline, CDR1 is LGHDT, CDR2 YNNKEL (reference sequence). The J segment lost 3 bases and the V segment lost 4 bases, leaving 16 bases of the junction unmatched. This CDR3 comprises 18 residues. The DNA for the CDR3 is TGTGCCAGCAGCCCGTCTTACCCCGCCGGGACTAGCAACTACGAGCAGTACTTC. Its protein product is CASSPSYPAGTSNYEQYF.

This clonotype has just a few counts. CDR3 in amino acids: CASSLDRGTPRQETQYF. The DNA of the CDR3 is TGTGCCAGCAGCTTAGATAGGGGAACTCCTAGACAAGAGACCCAGTACTTC. V and J are TRBV11-2 and TRBJ2-5; TRBD1 might be the D (5 bases). Trimming took 0 bases from V and 2 from J, leaving 16 bases between them. Germline V gives CDR1 SGHAT, CDR2 FQNNGV. The CDR3 covers 17 residues. The entire variable domain, with the rest obtained from reference TRBV11-2 and TRBJ2-5, is as follows: EAGVAQSPRYKIIEKRQSVAFWCNPISGHATLYWYQQILGQGPKLLIQFQNNGVVDDSQLPKDRFSAERLKGVDSTLKIQPAKLEDSAVYLCASSLDRGTPRQETQYFGPGTRLLVL.

This clonotype has ten or more counts. The V call is TRBV25-1, the J call TRBJ2-7; D is unresolved. V dropped 3 bases and J dropped 6 bases, with 6 bases sitting between them. This CDR3 is built from 11 residues. CDR1 is MGHDK, CDR2 SYGVNS, per germline. The chain's CDR3 is CASSEGREQYF. The CDR3 nucleotides read TGTGCCAGCAGTGAGGGCCGCGAGCAGTACTTC.

The V gene is TRBV20-1, the J gene TRBJ1-1, with unresolved D. Germline V gene lookup returns CDR1 DFQATT and CDR2 SNEGSKA (reference sequence). CDR3 size: 14 residues. Trimming removed 7 bases at V and 4 bases at J, with 19 bases between. The DNA for the CDR3 is TGCAGTGGGCAGACCGGAGAATGGGCCACTGAAGCTTTCTTT. This sequence encodes CSGQTGEWATEAFF.

The sample holds a few counts of this clonotype. The chain employs TRBV2 and TRBJ1-4; D is unclear. V lost 8 bases to trimming and J lost 8 bases, with 12 bases between them. Germline assignment: CDR1 SNHLY and CDR2 FYNNEI. This CDR3 comprises 12 residues. CDR3 nucleotides: TGTGCCAGCTTTTCCCGGGCCGAAAAACTGTTTTTT. Translating gives CASFSRAEKLFF.

This clonotype was counted only a few times. The chain uses TRBV4-3 and TRBJ2-7; 8 bases are shared with TRBD1. J was trimmed by 5 bases and V by 2 bases; bases with no gene match: 8. The CDR3 consists of 15 residues. In germline, CDR1 is LGHNA, CDR2 YSLEER. The CDR3 is CASSQQGTGGDEQYF. The CDR3, as DNA: TGCGCCAGCAGCCAACAAGGGACAGGCGGGGACGAGCAGTACTTC.

This rearrangement joins TRBV29-1 to TRBJ2-4; D is undetermined. The CDR3 extends over 12 amino acids. V lost 5 bases, J lost 8 bases, and 13 bases lay in between. CDR1 is SQVTM and CDR2 is ANQGSEA in the germline V gene. The CDR3 DNA is TGCAGCGTTAGTAGACACCTAGACATTCAGTACTTC. Its translation is CSVSRHLDIQYF.

This clonotype was detected only a few times. The CDR3 region has the DNA TGTGCTAGTGGTTTCGGGGACGGGACAGAGACCCAGTACTTC. Its protein is CASGFGDGTETQYF. The rearrangement uses TRBV12-5 and TRBJ2-5; D possibly uses TRBD1 or TRBD2 (5 bases each). CDR3 length: 14 residues. V was clipped by 3 bases and J by 4 bases, with 12 bases between them. The V gene's germline CDR1 is LGHNT and CDR2 FRNRAP. Full variable domain (outside the CDR3, taken from reference TRBV12-5 and TRBJ2-5): DARVTQTPRHKVTEMGQEVTMRCQPILGHNTVFWYRQTMMQGLELLAYFRNRAPLDDSGMPKDRFSAEMPDATLATLKIQPSEPRDSAVYFCASGFGDGTETQYFGPGTRLLVL.

J is TRBJ2-1 and V is TRBV7-8, with D perhaps TRBD1 or TRBD2 (5 bases each). The germline V gene encodes CDR1 SGHVS and CDR2 FQNEAQ. V gave up 7 bases and J gave up 10 bases, with 11 bases separating them. CDR3 length: 11 residues. CDR3 amino acids: CASNSGREQFF. CDR3 in DNA: TGTGCCAGCAATTCGGGGCGGGAGCAGTTCTTC.

The J gene is TRBJ2-1, the V gene TRBV3-1; D remains ambiguous. V was pared by 0 bases and J by 8 bases, with 8 bases between. This CDR3 contains 13 residues. CDR1 and CDR2 (germline): LGHDT, YNNKEL (reference sequence). The CDR3 reads CASSQDWLDEQFF. In nucleotides, the CDR3 is TGTGCCAGCAGCCAAGATTGGCTAGATGAGCAGTTCTTC.

This chain links TRBV5-1 with TRBJ2-5, with 7 nucleotides matching TRBD1. Germline V lookup: CDR1 SGHRS, CDR2 YFSETQ. The CDR3 consists of 16 residues. With V trimmed by 4 bases and J by 1 base, 10 bases remained unmatched. This CDR3 reads CASSLGQAAPQETQYF. CDR3 coding DNA: TGCGCCAGCAGCCTCGGACAGGCCGCCCCCCAAGAGACCCAGTACTTC.

This clonotype has more than one count but fewer than ten. This chain uses TRBV28 with TRBJ2-3; TRBD2 aligns across 9 bases. Germline V gene lookup returns CDR1 MDHEN and CDR2 SYDVKM. The trim removed 3 bases at V and 2 bases at J, leaving 18 bases unmatched. The CDR3 is made up of 20 amino acids. The CDR3 region has the DNA TGTGCCAGCAGTTTCCTCACCCCACCGGGGGCTAGCGGGACCACAGATACGCAGTATTTT. Translated, it gives CASSFLTPPGASGTTDTQYF.

This clonotype turned up a few times. The chain uses TRBV27 and TRBJ1-2; D is uncertain. Germline CDR1 is MNHEY and CDR2 is SMNVEV (reference sequence). The CDR3 spans 14 residues. Trimming left V 4 bases short and J 6 bases short, with 15 bases between. The CDR3, as DNA: TGTGCCAGCAGTTCGCATTTTTCGGGGAATGGCTACACCTTC. This codes for CASSSHFSGNGYTF.

The chain links TRBV7-2 to TRBJ2-7; D might be TRBD2 (5 bases). Looked up from germline, CDR1 is SGHTA and CDR2 is FQGNSA. The V and J ends lost 2 bases and 8 bases respectively, with 13 bases between them. CDR3 length: 13 residues. The CDR3 coding sequence is TGTGCCAGCAGCTTAAGCGGTCGACCCAAGCAGTACTTC. This translates into CASSLSGRPKQYF.

This clonotype was seen only a few times. The J gene is TRBJ1-5, the V gene TRBV20-1, with D possibly matching TRBD1 (5 bases). The CDR3 contains 14 residues. Germline V lookup: CDR1 DFQATT, CDR2 SNEGSKA (reference sequence). The V gene lost 5 bases and the J gene lost 1 base, with 12 bases spanning the gap. The CDR3 spells CSAYQGASNQPQHF. DNA for the CDR3: TGCAGTGCTTATCAGGGAGCAAGCAATCAGCCCCAGCATTTT.

This clonotype was detected only a few times. The gene calls are TRBV20-1 and TRBJ2-3, with 9 bases identical to TRBD2. This CDR3 has 16 residues. Germline loops: CDR1 DFQATT, CDR2 SNEGSKA (reference sequence). V was clipped by 3 bases and J by 2 bases; unmatched bases: 9. CDR3 in DNA: TGCAGTGCTAGTAAGGGACCTAGCGGGACCACAGATACGCAGTATTTT. As protein: CSASKGPSGTTDTQYF.

This clonotype was detected only a few times. The chain is built from TRBV20-1 and TRBJ2-3; 7 bases fit TRBD2. Germline loops: CDR1 DFQATT, CDR2 SNEGSKA (reference sequence). This CDR3 has 12 amino acids. The CDR3 DNA follows: TGCACCCCCTGGGGGGGAAAAGATACGCAGTATTTT. This codes for CTPWGGKDTQYF.